Below are 20 T cell receptor beta chains sequenced from a single sample in a study of regulatory T cells in long-lasting Graves disease. Construction of TCR beta libraries relied on iRepertoire HTBI primers and on Arm-PCR targeting CDR3 regions. MiXCR, applied by TCRdb to the multiplex PCR reads, yields one record per CDR3 protein. The table lists roughly 470,000 distinct CDR3 sequences, 20% to 25% of them singletons. Time point of the sample: persistent/refractory GD, antithyroid drugs over 5 years with positive TRAb. Construction of the TCR library relied on RNA isolated from PBMCs. Specimen: peripheral blood mononuclear cells (PBMCs), collected when the disease was refractory, from a patient treated with antithyroid drugs. The receptors derive from a female donor with Graves disease.

The chain combines TRBV5-1 with TRBJ1-4, with D possibly being TRBD1 (5 bases). This CDR3 comprises 14 residues. The germline V gene has CDR1 SGHRS and CDR2 YFSETQ. The V and J ends lost 3 bases and 7 bases respectively, with 13 bases between them. The CDR3 coding sequence is TGCGCCAGCAGCTGGACGGGACCCGGTGAAAAACTGTTTTTT. Residues: CASSWTGPGEKLFF.

This clonotype was seen more than once but under ten times. A single base separates this from a much larger clone, so it may be a read error. J is TRBJ2-7 and V is TRBV3-1; D is undetermined. Trimming pared 6 bases from V and 1 base from J, leaving 13 bases between. CDR1 and CDR2 (germline): LGHDT, YNNKEL (reference sequence). CDR3 length: 14 amino acids. The CDR3 is CASSDLHVSYEQYF. The CDR3, as DNA: TGTGCCAGCAGTGACCTCCACGTATCCTACGAGCAGTACTTC.

The gene calls are TRBV7-9 and TRBJ2-5, with D hard to call. CDR1 is SEHNR and CDR2 is FQNEAQ in the germline V gene (reference sequence). This CDR3 has 15 amino acids. The ends were cut back, 3 bases at V and 9 bases at J, with 20 bases in the middle. CDR3 region: CASSFGLANRWSQYF. For the CDR3, the DNA is TGTGCCAGCAGCTTCGGGCTGGCTAATCGATGGTCCCAGTACTTC.

The chain carries TRBV5-1 and TRBJ2-5, with unresolved D. Germline V gene sequence: CDR1 SGHRS, CDR2 YFSETQ. CDR3 size: 13 residues. V dropped 5 bases and J dropped 1 base, with 9 bases sitting between them. Written as DNA, the CDR3 is TGCGCCAGCAGAGCTGTAGTCCAAGAGACCCAGTACTTC. Amino acid sequence: CASRAVVQETQYF.

This clonotype has at least ten counts. The chain has TRBV11-2 and TRBJ2-5; 12 bases agree with TRBD2. Germline assignment: CDR1 SGHAT and CDR2 FQNNGV. The CDR3 has 16 amino acids. V gave up 4 bases and J gave up 4 bases; unmatched junction bases: 7. This CDR3 reads CASSSTSGRGGETQYF. The CDR3 coding sequence is TGTGCCAGCAGCTCGACTAGCGGGAGAGGTGGAGAGACCCAGTACTTC.

As for this clonotype: At one end, the junction sequence differs from germline, possibly due to a read error. V is TRBV6-5 and J is TRBJ1-5; the D gene is possibly TRBD1 (5 bases). Germline V CDR1 and CDR2: MNHEY, SVGAGI. This CDR3 region has 14 residues. The CDR3 nucleotides read TGTGCCAGCAGTTACTCCGCCGGGGGTCAGCCCCAGCGTTTT. As protein: CASSYSAGGQPQRF.

This clonotype was recorded only once. V and J are TRBV4-3 and TRBJ1-5, with a weak D call TRBD1 (6 bases). The CDR3 has 15 residues. Deletions cut 1 base from V and 5 bases from J, with 12 bases between. The V gene's germline CDR1 is LGHNA and CDR2 YSLEER. In DNA form, the CDR3 reads TGCGCCAGCAGCCAAGCAGGGACAAGATATCAGCCCCAGCATTTT. Its translation is CASSQAGTRYQPQHF.

This clonotype was seen only a few times. The V and J genes are TRBV20-1 and TRBJ2-7; either TRBD1 or TRBD2 may fit D (6 bases each). The CDR3 sequence is 13 residues long. V was pared by 3 bases and J by 6 bases, with 15 bases between. Germline CDR1 and CDR2: DFQATT and SNEGSKA (reference sequence). The CDR3 coding sequence is TGCAGTGCTAGGGGGGCGGGATATAGCGAGCAGTACTTC. It is translated as CSARGAGYSEQYF.

This clonotype was recorded many times. The rearrangement links TRBV6-1 to TRBJ2-7; perhaps TRBD1 as D (6 bases). The CDR3 has 15 residues. The V end was cut by 7 bases, the J end by 1 base, with 17 bases between. Germline V gene data show CDR1 as MNHNS and CDR2 as SASEGT. The DNA of the CDR3 is TGTGCCAGCACCGGTCCTCGGACAGAGTCCTACGAGCAGTACTTC. It codes for CASTGPRTESYEQYF.

Notes on this clonotype: This may arise from a read error, as a much more abundant clone is one base away. The chain carries TRBV30 and TRBJ2-2; D possibly corresponds to TRBD2 (6 bases). The germline V gene has CDR1 GTSNPN and CDR2 SVGIG (reference sequence). This CDR3 has 13 residues. CDR3 in amino acids: CVIMGTNTGGLFF. The CDR3 coding sequence is TGTGTGATCATGGGTACGAACACCGGGGGGCTGTTTTTT. The variable domain in full, completed from reference TRBV30 and TRBJ2-2, reads SQTIHQWPATLVQPVGSPLSLECTVEGTSNPNLYWYRQAAGRGLQLLFYSVGIGQISSEVPQNLSASRPQDRQFILSSKKLLLSDSGFYLCVIMGTNTGGLFFGEGSRLTVL.

The chain links TRBV28 to TRBJ2-3, with D maybe TRBD1 (6 bases). This CDR3 is built from 14 residues. The ends were cut back, 5 bases at V and 8 bases at J, with 17 bases in the middle. Germline CDR1 reads MDHEN; CDR2 reads SYDVKM. CDR3 sequence reads: CASSRGGEQGTQYF. CDR3 coding DNA: TGTGCCAGCAGTAGAGGGGGAGAGCAAGGTACGCAGTATTTT.

The genes are TRBV7-9 and TRBJ2-7; possibly TRBD2 for D (6 bases). Germline CDR1 and CDR2: SEHNR and FQNEAQ (reference sequence). The CDR3 has 15 residues. Trimming stripped 3 bases from V and 2 bases from J, with 14 bases between. The CDR3 region is CASSFVGGHPYEQYF. CDR3 nucleotides: TGTGCCAGCAGCTTTGTCGGGGGTCATCCCTACGAGCAGTACTTC.

V is TRBV4-1 and J is TRBJ2-5; D unresolved. Per germline, CDR1 MGHRA and CDR2 YSYEKL. The CDR3 length is 12 residues. Trimming pared 2 bases from V and 4 bases from J, leaving 5 bases between. In DNA form, the CDR3 reads TGCGCCAGCAGCCAACCCTCAGAGACCCAGTACTTC. It encodes CASSQPSETQYF.

This clonotype was counted between two and nine times. The chain combines TRBV28 with TRBJ2-2; a possible D gene is TRBD2 (6 bases). CDR3 size: 15 residues. With 1 base removed from V and 8 bases from J, the gap between germline ends came to 14 bases. Germline-derived CDR1 and CDR2 are MDHEN and SYDVKM. CDR3 in DNA: TGTGCCAGCAGTTTATCCGGGAACGGAGGGGGGGAGCTGTTTTTT. It codes for CASSLSGNGGGELFF. Full variable domain (missing parts from reference TRBV28 and TRBJ2-2): DVKVTQSSRYLVKRTGEKVFLECVQDMDHENMFWYRQDPGLGLRLIYFSYDVKMKEKGDIPEGYSVSREKKERFSLILESASTNQTSMYLCASSLSGNGGGELFFGEGSRLTVL.

This clonotype was seen ten or more times. The chain carries TRBV6-1 and TRBJ2-5; 13 nucleotides agree with TRBD2. The trim removed 6 bases at V and 5 bases at J, leaving 12 bases unmatched. This CDR3 has 17 residues. Germline V CDR1 and CDR2: MNHNS, SASEGT. CDR3 in amino acids: CASSPIGPGLAGETQYF. CDR3 DNA: TGTGCCAGCAGCCCAATAGGCCCGGGACTAGCGGGGGAGACCCAGTACTTC.

This clonotype appeared a single time. J is TRBJ2-7 and V is TRBV7-9, with D possibly TRBD1 on 6 matching bases. V was pared by 7 bases and J by 3 bases, with 10 bases between. The length of the CDR3 is 12 residues. The V gene's germline CDR1 is SEHNR and CDR2 FQNEAQ (reference sequence). CDR3 sequence reads: CASTTGDYEQYF. The CDR3 nucleotides are TGTGCCAGCACGACAGGCGACTACGAGCAGTACTTC.

This sequence joins TRBV20-1 and TRBJ1-2, with D perhaps matching TRBD1 (6 bases). The CDR3 is 18 residues long. Trimming pared 0 bases from V and 4 bases from J, leaving 24 bases between. Germline CDR1 is DFQATT and CDR2 is SNEGSKA (reference sequence). CDR3 sequence reads: CSARETDPDRVEGYGYTF. In nucleotides, the CDR3 is TGCAGTGCTAGAGAGACCGACCCGGACAGAGTAGAAGGCTATGGCTACACCTTC.

The chain employs TRBV28 and TRBJ2-7; unclear D gene. This CDR3 region has 11 residues. Germline V gives CDR1 MDHEN, CDR2 SYDVKM. Trimming removed 6 bases at V and 7 bases at J, with 10 bases between. The DNA of the CDR3 is TGTGCCAGCAGCTCAAGTGGAGAGCAGTACTTC. It specifies CASSSSGEQYF.

In its sample, this clonotype was seen many times. The chain uses TRBV24-1 and TRBJ1-1; 7 nucleotides line up with TRBD1. This CDR3 has 13 residues. Germline lookup yields CDR1 KGHDR and CDR2 SFDVKD. Losses at the gene ends were 3 bases for V and 3 bases for J; bases not matched to a gene: 0. CDR3 residues: CATSDRGHTEAFF. CDR3 nucleotide sequence: TGTGCCACCAGTGATAGGGGGCACACTGAAGCTTTCTTT.

Notes on this clonotype: A far larger clone is off by one base, so a read error is likely. J is TRBJ2-7 and V is TRBV14, with 7 bases aligning to TRBD2. The CDR3 is made up of 14 amino acids. Germline loops: CDR1 SGHDN, CDR2 FVKESK. The V and J ends lost 4 bases and 3 bases, in that order; junction bases with no gene match: 6. The CDR3 region is CASSPGTNYYEQYF. The CDR3 DNA reads as TGTGCCAGCAGCCCCGGGACTAACTACTACGAGCAGTACTTC.